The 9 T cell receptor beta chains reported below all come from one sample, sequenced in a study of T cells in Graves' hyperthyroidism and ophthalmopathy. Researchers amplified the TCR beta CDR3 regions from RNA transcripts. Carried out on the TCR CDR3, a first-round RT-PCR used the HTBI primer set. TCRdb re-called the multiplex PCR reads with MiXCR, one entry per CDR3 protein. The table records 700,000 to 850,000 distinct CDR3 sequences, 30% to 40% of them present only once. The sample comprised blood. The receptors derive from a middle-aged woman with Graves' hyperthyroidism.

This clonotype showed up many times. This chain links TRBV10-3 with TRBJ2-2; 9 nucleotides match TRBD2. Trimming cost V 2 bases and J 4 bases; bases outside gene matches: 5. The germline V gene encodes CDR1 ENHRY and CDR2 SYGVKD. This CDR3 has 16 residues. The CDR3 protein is CAISEAGGPFTGELFF. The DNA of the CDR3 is TGTGCCATCAGTGAGGCGGGGGGGCCTTTCACCGGGGAGCTGTTTTTT.

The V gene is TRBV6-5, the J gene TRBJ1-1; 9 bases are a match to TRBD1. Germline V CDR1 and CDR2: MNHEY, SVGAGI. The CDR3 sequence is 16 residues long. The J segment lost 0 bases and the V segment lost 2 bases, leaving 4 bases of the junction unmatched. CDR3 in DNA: TGTGCCAGCAGTTACGCGGGGACAGGGATGAACACTGAAGCTTTCTTT. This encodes CASSYAGTGMNTEAFF.

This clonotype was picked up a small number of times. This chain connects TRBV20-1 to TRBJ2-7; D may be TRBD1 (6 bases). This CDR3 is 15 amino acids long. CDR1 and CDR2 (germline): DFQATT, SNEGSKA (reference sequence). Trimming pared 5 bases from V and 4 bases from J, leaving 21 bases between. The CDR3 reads CSAGGSTGRRYEQYF. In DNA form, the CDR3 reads TGCAGTGCTGGGGGCTCTACTGGGAGAAGGTACGAGCAGTACTTC.

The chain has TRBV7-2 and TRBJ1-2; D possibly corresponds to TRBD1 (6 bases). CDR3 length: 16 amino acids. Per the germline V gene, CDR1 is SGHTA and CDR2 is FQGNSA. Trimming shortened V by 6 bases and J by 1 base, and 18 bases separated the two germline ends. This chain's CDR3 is CASRSYGTPNNYGYTF. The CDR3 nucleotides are TGTGCCAGCAGGTCTTACGGGACACCCAATAACTATGGCTACACCTTC.

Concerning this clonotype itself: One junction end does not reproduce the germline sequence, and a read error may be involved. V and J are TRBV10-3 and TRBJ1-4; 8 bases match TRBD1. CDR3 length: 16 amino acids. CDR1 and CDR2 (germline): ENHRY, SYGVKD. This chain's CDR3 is CASSAPTGVLNGKLFF. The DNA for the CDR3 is TGTGCCAGCAGTGCCCCGACAGGGGTACTAAATGGGAAACTGTTTTTT.

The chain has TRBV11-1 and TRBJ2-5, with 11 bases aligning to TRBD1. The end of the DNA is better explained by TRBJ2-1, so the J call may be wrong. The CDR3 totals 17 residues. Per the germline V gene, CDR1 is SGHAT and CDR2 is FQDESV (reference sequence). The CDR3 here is CASSQDRGPSHYNEQFF. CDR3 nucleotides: TGTGCCAGCAGCCAGGACAGGGGGCCAAGTCATTACAATGAGCAGTTCTTC.

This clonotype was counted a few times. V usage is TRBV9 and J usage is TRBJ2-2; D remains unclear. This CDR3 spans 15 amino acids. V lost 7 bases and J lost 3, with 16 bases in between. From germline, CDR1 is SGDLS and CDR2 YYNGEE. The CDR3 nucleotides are TGTGCCAGCGGTGCTAGAGGCGTCTACACCGGGGAGCTGTTTTTT. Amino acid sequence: CASGARGVYTGELFF.

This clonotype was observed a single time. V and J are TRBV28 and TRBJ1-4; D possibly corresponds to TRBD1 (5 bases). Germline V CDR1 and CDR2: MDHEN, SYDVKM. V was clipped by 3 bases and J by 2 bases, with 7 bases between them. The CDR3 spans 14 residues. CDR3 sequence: CASSFGTTNEKLFF. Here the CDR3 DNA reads TGTGCCAGCAGTTTCGGGACGACTAATGAAAAACTGTTTTTT.

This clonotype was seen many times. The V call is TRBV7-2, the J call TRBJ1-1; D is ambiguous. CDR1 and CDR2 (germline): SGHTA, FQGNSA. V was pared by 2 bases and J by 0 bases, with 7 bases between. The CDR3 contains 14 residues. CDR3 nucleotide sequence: TGTGCCAGCAGCTTATTCCGGCTGAACACTGAAGCTTTCTTT. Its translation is CASSLFRLNTEAFF.